The 21 T cell receptor beta chains presented below share a single source sample, sequenced in a study of shared clonotypes between healthy human individuals. Clones were read by immunoSEQ multiplex PCR, and TCRdb kept only the in-frame ones, dropping some. The top ten hold 0.36% of the sample, which has about 2.4 million clones, 93% seen once. The specimen was naive CD4+ T cells from PBMCs. Subset: CD45RA+ positively selected. These TCRs come from a man between 18 and 35 years old in good health. Some clones in this sample may be carry-over from other donors' samples.

The V call is TRBV5-1, the J call TRBJ1-2, with D maybe TRBD1 (5 bases). The V end was cut by 1 base, the J end by 1 base, with 11 bases between. Germline V CDR1 and CDR2: SGHRS, YFSETQ. This CDR3 is built from 15 residues. CDR3 protein: CASSLSIGGNYGYTF. DNA for the CDR3: TGCGCCAGCAGCTTGAGTATTGGGGGTAACTATGGCTACACCTTC. Using reference TRBV5-1 and TRBJ1-2 for the parts outside the CDR3, the full variable domain is KAGVTQTPRYLIKTRGQQVTLSCSPISGHRSVSWYQQTPGQGLQFLFEYFSETQRNKGNFPGRFSGRQFSNSRSEMNVSTLELGDSALYLCASSLSIGGNYGYTFGSGTRLTVV.

The chain carries TRBV28 and TRBJ2-7, with D possibly matching TRBD2 (5 bases). Germline CDR1 is MDHEN and CDR2 is SYDVKM. This CDR3 has 16 amino acids. The V and J ends lost 7 bases and 2 bases respectively, with 21 bases between them. The CDR3 nucleotides read TGTGCCAGCACGTGGAGCGGCGGGCTATACGCCTACGAGCAGTACTTC. Translating it yields CASTWSGGLYAYEQYF.

The CDR3 here is CASSDRTGSNNQPQHF. The CDR3 bases are TGTGCCAGCAGCGATCGGACAGGGAGCAACAATCAGCCCCAGCATTTT. The J gene is TRBJ1-5, the V gene TRBV28; TRBD1 matches 8 bases. The germline V gene encodes CDR1 MDHEN and CDR2 SYDVKM. CDR3 length: 16 amino acids. V shed 6 bases, J shed 3 bases, and the junction held 10 bases outside the gene matches. Supplemented by reference TRBV28 and TRBJ1-5, the full variable domain reads DVKVTQSSRYLVKRTGEKVFLECVQDMDHENMFWYRQDPGLGLRLIYFSYDVKMKEKGDIPEGYSVSREKKERFSLILESASTNQTSMYLCASSDRTGSNNQPQHFGDGTRLSIL.

The chain employs TRBV14 and TRBJ1-4, with a weak D call TRBD1 (6 bases). The V gene's germline CDR1 is SGHDN and CDR2 FVKESK. The CDR3 has 17 amino acids. The germline V and J ends were trimmed by 2 bases and 4 bases, with 17 bases remaining between them. Here the CDR3 reads CASSQTGRYGVNEKLFF. The CDR3 DNA reads TGTGCCAGCAGCCAAACAGGGAGGTACGGGGTTAATGAAAAACTGTTTTTT. Looking up the rest from reference TRBV14 and TRBJ1-4 gives the full variable domain: EAGVTQFPSHSVIEKGQTVTLRCDPISGHDNLYWYRRVMGKEIKFLLHFVKESKQDESGMPNNRFLAERTGGTYSTLKVQPAELEDSGVYFCASSQTGRYGVNEKLFFGSGTQLSVL.

The V gene is TRBV14, the J gene TRBJ2-7; 9 nucleotides agree with TRBD2. The V segment lost 4 bases and the J segment 2 bases; nucleotides outside the gene matches: 9. This CDR3 has 16 residues. Germline V lookup: CDR1 SGHDN, CDR2 FVKESK. The CDR3 DNA reads as TGTGCCAGCAGCCCAGTCTTGGCTAGCGGGGCCTACGAGCAGTACTTC. The encoded protein is CASSPVLASGAYEQYF. Looking up the rest from reference TRBV14 and TRBJ2-7 gives the full variable domain: EAGVTQFPSHSVIEKGQTVTLRCDPISGHDNLYWYRRVMGKEIKFLLHFVKESKQDESGMPNNRFLAERTGGTYSTLKVQPAELEDSGVYFCASSPVLASGAYEQYFGPGTRLTVT.

This clone was seen only once. This rearrangement joins TRBV18 to TRBJ2-3, with D unclear. The CDR3 loop spans 14 amino acids. V shed 2 bases and J shed 0 bases, with 6 bases lying between them. The germline CDR1 and CDR2 sequences are KGHSH and LQKENI. CDR3 region: CASSPVLSTDTQYF. The DNA for the CDR3 is TGTGCCAGCTCACCAGTCTTGAGCACAGATACGCAGTATTTT.

The J gene is TRBJ2-1, the V gene TRBV28; D is unclear. The V and J ends lost 5 bases and 7 bases respectively, with 21 bases between them. There are 16 residues in the CDR3. Germline values: CDR1 MDHEN, CDR2 SYDVKM. CDR3 sequence: CASSPSVLLSRNEQFF. CDR3 DNA: TGTGCCAGCAGTCCGTCGGTCCTCCTAAGTCGAAATGAGCAGTTCTTC.

The chain joins TRBV2 to TRBJ2-7, with unresolved D. Per germline, CDR1 SNHLY and CDR2 FYNNEI. V was cut by 3 bases and J by 8 bases, with 11 bases left in between. This CDR3 is built from 12 residues. The CDR3 loop reads CASSDRGPQQYF. The CDR3 DNA is TGTGCCAGCAGTGACCGTGGGCCTCAGCAGTACTTC.

This clone has more than one count but fewer than ten. This chain connects TRBV6-5 to TRBJ1-1; a possible D gene is TRBD1 (6 bases). The CDR3 runs 14 residues. Per germline, CDR1 MNHEY and CDR2 SVGAGI. Trimming left V 6 bases short and J 1 base short, with 12 bases between. CDR3 sequence (DNA): TGTGCCAGCAGGTATAGAGGGGGGAACACTGAAGCTTTCTTT. As protein: CASRYRGGNTEAFF.

The table lists this clone with a count of one. The genes are TRBV2 and TRBJ2-3, with no clear D. The CDR3 is 14 residues long. CDR1 is SNHLY, CDR2 FYNNEI, per germline. The V end lost 4 bases, the J end lost 1 base, and 9 bases lay between the germline ends. CDR3 sequence reads: CASSGRIGTDTQYF. Here the CDR3 DNA reads TGTGCCAGCAGTGGGCGTATCGGCACAGATACGCAGTATTTT.

This sequence joins TRBV29-1 and TRBJ2-1; 9 bases are a match to TRBD2. The CDR3 contains 13 residues. The V gene end was trimmed by 4 bases and the J gene end by 6 bases; junction bases not matched to a gene: 4. The V gene's germline CDR1 is SQVTM and CDR2 ANQGSEA. This CDR3 reads CSVGLAGINEQFF. As DNA, the CDR3 is TGCAGCGTTGGGCTAGCGGGGATCAATGAGCAGTTCTTC.

This clone was seen only once. The chain carries TRBV28 and TRBJ1-1; D is ambiguous. V lost 6 bases to trimming and J lost 11 bases, with 13 bases between them. Germline CDR1 and CDR2: MDHEN and SYDVKM. This CDR3 has 11 amino acids. The CDR3 region is CASSSRTRAFF. CDR3 DNA sequence: TGTGCCAGCAGCTCCCGAACTCGGGCTTTCTTT.

V is TRBV5-1 and J is TRBJ1-3, with TRBD1 matching 8 bases. The germline V gene encodes CDR1 SGHRS and CDR2 YFSETQ. Unmatched junction bases numbered 1, after V lost 3 bases and J lost 11 bases. The CDR3 contains 11 residues. CDR3 DNA sequence: TGCGCCAGCAGCTCGGACAGGGCCATATATTTT. This sequence encodes CASSSDRAIYF.

In this sample, this clone turned up once. The J gene is TRBJ2-7, the V gene TRBV18; 7 bases map to TRBD1. V lost 3 bases and J lost 1; bases outside the gene matches: 9. Germline V lookup: CDR1 KGHSH, CDR2 LQKENI. The length of the CDR3 is 16 residues. CDR3 nucleotide sequence: TGTGCCAGCTCACCTAGCAGAGGGGGCGGATCCTACGAGCAGTACTTC. Encoded protein: CASSPSRGGGSYEQYF.

The sample holds one count of this clone. The chain recombines TRBV6-1 with TRBJ1-2; a possible D gene is TRBD1 (6 bases). Germline lookup yields CDR1 MNHNS and CDR2 SASEGT. The CDR3 consists of 15 residues. Trimming removed 7 bases at V and 1 base at J, with 16 bases between. CDR3 residues: CASTPLGARNYGYTF. As DNA, the CDR3 is TGTGCCAGCACCCCGCTGGGGGCGCGTAACTATGGCTACACCTTC.

This chain links TRBV5-1 with TRBJ2-7; 13 bases are shared with TRBD2. The CDR3 is 19 amino acids. Unmatched junction bases numbered 9, after V lost 0 bases and J lost 0 bases. Germline V gives CDR1 SGHRS, CDR2 YFSETQ. In DNA, the CDR3 is TGCGCCAGCAGCTTGGCTATGACTAGCGGGAGGCTTACCTCCTACGAGCAGTACTTC. It translates to CASSLAMTSGRLTSYEQYF.

In this sample, this clone turned up once. This rearrangement joins TRBV7-9 to TRBJ2-6, with D possibly TRBD1 on 6 matching bases. With 6 bases removed from V and 6 bases from J, the gap between germline ends came to 15 bases. This CDR3 is built from 15 residues. Germline V gene data show CDR1 as SEHNR and CDR2 as FQNEAQ (reference sequence). The CDR3 coding sequence is TGTGCCAGCAGGCCCGGGACATCAGAGGCCAACGTCCTGACTTTC. Encoded protein: CASRPGTSEANVLTF. Together with reference TRBV7-9 and TRBJ2-6, the CDR3 gives the full variable domain: DTGVSQNPRHKITKRGQNVTFRCDPISEHNRLYWYRQTLGQGPEFLTYFQNEAQLEKSRLLSDRFSAERPKGSFSTLEIQRTEQGDSAMYLCASRPGTSEANVLTFGAGSRLTVL.

The J gene is TRBJ1-6, the V gene TRBV6-1; D perhaps matches TRBD1 (6 bases). V was trimmed by 6 bases and J by 11 bases, leaving 20 bases between them. CDR3 length equals 15 residues. The germline V gene encodes CDR1 MNHNS and CDR2 SASEGT. CDR3 amino acids: CASSLELGGSAPLHF. The CDR3 coding sequence is TGTGCCAGCAGCCTCGAACTCGGGGGCTCGGCACCCCTCCACTTT.

CDR3 DNA: TGTGCCAGCAGCAAATCAGGGGGTCGGAGCACAGATACGCAGTATTTT. Protein: CASSKSGGRSTDTQYF. V and J are TRBV7-3 and TRBJ2-3; TRBD1 aligns across 7 bases. The CDR3 loop spans 16 amino acids. CDR1 is SGHTA and CDR2 is FQGTGA in the germline V gene. Trimming removed 5 bases from V and 0 bases from J; junction bases left unmatched: 8.

The V gene is TRBV5-4, the J gene TRBJ1-1; a weak D match, TRBD1 (6 bases). V dropped 0 bases and J dropped 3 bases, with 15 bases sitting between them. Germline loops: CDR1 SGHNT, CDR2 YYREEE (reference sequence). The CDR3 totals 16 residues. The CDR3 region is CASSLGGQSGHTEAFF. The CDR3 bases are TGTGCCAGCAGCTTGGGAGGACAGTCCGGCCACACTGAAGCTTTCTTT.

V usage is TRBV5-1 and J usage is TRBJ2-1; 8 bases align to TRBD2. Germline V lookup: CDR1 SGHRS, CDR2 YFSETQ. V gave up 4 bases and J gave up 9 bases; unmatched junction bases: 15. CDR3 length: 16 amino acids. CDR3 in DNA: TGCGCCAGCAGCAAAGTGGGACTCCGGGAGGGCCGTGAGCAGTTCTTC. This sequence encodes CASSKVGLREGREQFF.